The 9 T cell receptor beta chains below were found in one sample sequenced in a study of PD-1 blockade in classical Hodgkin lymphoma. Data came from immunoSEQ multiplex PCR; TCRdb stores just in-frame clones and leaves some out. The sample lists about 97,000 clones, roughly 88% occurring once. Every single patient, without exception, relapsed after autologous stem cell transplantation, and brentuximab vedotin exposure varied. The sequenced sample was peripheral blood mononuclear cells (PBMCs), obtained at baseline. Receptors originate from a human donor with classical Hodgkin lymphoma.

The J gene is TRBJ2-3, the V gene TRBV7-2; the match to TRBD2 covers 11 bases. Germline lookup yields CDR1 SGHTA and CDR2 FQGNSA. The V segment lost 4 bases and the J segment 3 bases; nucleotides outside the gene matches: 12. The CDR3 runs to 18 residues. The CDR3 sequence is CASSSPRGTSGGTDTQYF. In DNA form, the CDR3 reads TGTGCCAGCAGCTCCCCTCGAGGGACTAGCGGTGGAACAGATACGCAGTATTTT.

The chain employs TRBV28 and TRBJ2-2; 11 nucleotides agree with TRBD2. Germline CDR1 reads MDHEN; CDR2 reads SYDVKM. The CDR3 has 14 amino acids. With V trimmed by 6 bases and J by 4 bases, 1 base remained unmatched. The CDR3 region is CASRLAGVTGELFF. The CDR3 region has the DNA TGTGCCAGCAGACTAGCGGGAGTCACCGGGGAGCTGTTTTTT.

This rearrangement joins TRBV30 to TRBJ1-5; D not certain. The CDR3 totals 16 residues. The germline gives CDR1 GTSNPN, CDR2 SVGIG (reference sequence). V lost 0 bases to trimming and J lost 4 bases, with 16 bases between them. The CDR3 DNA reads TGTGCCTGGAGTGTAGGAGGGCTCGGCAAAAATCAGCCCCAGCATTTT. The encoded protein is CAWSVGGLGKNQPQHF.

V and J are TRBV7-2 and TRBJ2-1; 7 nucleotides line up with TRBD2. The CDR3 is 12 amino acids. CDR1 SGHTA and CDR2 FQGNSA come from the germline V gene. V lost 5 bases to trimming and J lost 14 bases; unmatched junction nucleotides: 9. The CDR3 DNA reads TGTGCCAGCAGCAGTGGGAGGGGAGGAAAGTTCTTC. Translation: CASSSGRGGKFF.

The rearrangement uses TRBV14 and TRBJ1-6, with D unresolved. The CDR3 is 15 residues long. Between the trimmed V and J ends, which lost 1 base and 7 bases, there was a span of 11 bases. CDR1 and CDR2 (germline): SGHDN, FVKESK. The CDR3 is CASSQVLGWNSPLHF. CDR3 in DNA: TGTGCCAGCAGCCAAGTTTTAGGGTGGAATTCACCCCTCCACTTT.

This clone occurred a few times. V usage is TRBV7-2 and J usage is TRBJ1-5; 9 bases are a match to TRBD1. The germline V gene has CDR1 SGHTA and CDR2 FQGNSA. Unmatched junction bases numbered 0, after V lost 4 bases and J lost 2 bases. There are 14 residues in the CDR3. This CDR3 reads CASSWTGGNQPQHF. Here the CDR3 DNA reads TGTGCCAGCAGCTGGACAGGGGGCAATCAGCCCCAGCATTTT.

V and J are TRBV10-3 and TRBJ1-1; D unclear. V was clipped by 7 bases and J by 6 bases, with 18 bases between them. The CDR3 has 14 amino acids. CDR1 ENHRY and CDR2 SYGVKD come from the germline V gene. This CDR3 is CAITSAPPLSEAFF. DNA for the CDR3: TGTGCCATCACCTCGGCCCCACCCCTCTCTGAAGCTTTCTTT.

This clone has just a few counts. The chain uses TRBV28 and TRBJ1-1; D not certain. Germline-derived CDR1 and CDR2 are MDHEN and SYDVKM. There are 15 residues in the CDR3. Trimming shortened V by 2 bases and J by 0 bases, and 10 bases separated the two germline ends. The CDR3 reads CASSLIIGLNTEAFF. The CDR3 nucleotides are TGTGCCAGCAGTTTAATCATCGGATTGAACACTGAAGCTTTCTTT.

The chain links TRBV10-3 to TRBJ1-5, with 9 bases identical to TRBD1. V shed 10 bases, J shed 6 bases, and the junction held 10 bases outside the gene matches. Germline-derived CDR1 and CDR2 are ENHRY and SYGVKD. The CDR3 contains 14 residues. CDR3: CATEEGTGIQPQHF. The CDR3 nucleotides read TGTGCCACGGAGGAGGGGACAGGGATTCAGCCCCAGCATTTT.